Listed here are 24 T cell receptor beta chains from one sample, sequenced in a study of T cells in Graves' hyperthyroidism and ophthalmopathy. Template material for amplifying TCR beta CDR3 regions consisted of RNA transcripts. In the first-round RT-PCR of the TCR CDR3, the HTBI primer set was used. TCRdb reanalysed the multiplex PCR reads using MiXCR and keeps one entry per CDR3 protein. The sample lists about 540,000 distinct CDR3 sequences; around 45% were seen once. Material for sequencing was peripheral blood or thyroid tissue (not recorded which). The receptors originated from a woman between 18 and 30 years old with Graves' hyperthyroidism.

The gene calls are TRBV7-2 and TRBJ2-7; D may match TRBD1 or TRBD2 (5 bases each). The CDR3 extends over 13 amino acids. Germline V gene lookup returns CDR1 SGHTA and CDR2 FQGNSA. The V end lost 5 bases, the J end lost 7 bases, and 15 bases lay between the germline ends. Here the CDR3 reads CASSTGANNEQYF. CDR3 coding DNA: TGTGCCAGCAGCACCGGGGCTAACAATGAGCAGTACTTC.

Ten or more counts support this clonotype. V gene TRBV24-1 combines with J gene TRBJ1-5, with D perhaps matching TRBD1 (5 bases). CDR1 KGHDR and CDR2 SFDVKD come from the germline V gene. The CDR3 is made up of 15 amino acids. V lost 3 bases and J lost 1, with 9 bases in between. The CDR3 DNA reads as TGTGCCACCAGTGATACGGGGACGAGCAATCAGCCCCAGCATTTT. It codes for CATSDTGTSNQPQHF.

This clonotype was seen a single time. The V call is TRBV2, the J call TRBJ2-5; the D gene is possibly TRBD1 (6 bases). The CDR3 contains 15 residues. Trimming removed 6 bases from V and 2 bases from J, with 16 bases in between. CDR1 is SNHLY, CDR2 FYNNEI, per germline. This chain's CDR3 is CASSPGHMRQETQYF. CDR3 coding DNA: TGTGCCAGCAGCCCGGGACATATGAGACAAGAGACCCAGTACTTC.

This clonotype showed up just a few times. The chain recombines TRBV10-3 with TRBJ2-3, with 11 bases lining up with TRBD2. This CDR3 contains 16 residues. Germline lookup yields CDR1 ENHRY and CDR2 SYGVKD. Trimming took 0 bases from V and 2 from J; bases not matched to a gene: 1. The CDR3 loop reads CAISESTSGVTDTQYF. CDR3 nucleotides: TGTGCCATCAGTGAGTCGACTAGCGGGGTCACAGATACGCAGTATTTT.

This rearrangement joins TRBV30 to TRBJ1-1; D remains unclear. CDR3 length equals 10 residues. The V end was cut by 2 bases, the J end by 5 bases, with 3 bases between. Germline values: CDR1 GTSNPN, CDR2 SVGIG (reference sequence). In DNA, the CDR3 is TGTGCCTGGAGTTATACTGAAGCTTTCTTT. Its translation: CAWSYTEAFF.

This clonotype was detected only a few times. The junction shows a germline mismatch at one end, possibly a read error. The genes are TRBV24-1 and TRBJ1-2, with TRBD1 as a possible D gene (5 bases). The V gene's germline CDR1 is KGHDR and CDR2 SFDVKD. The CDR3 extends over 12 amino acids. This CDR3 is CAASVGTYGYTF. CDR3 coding DNA: TGTGCCGCCAGTGTAGGGACCTATGGCTACACCTTC.

This clonotype was seen repeatedly, ten times or more. The chain has TRBV6-5 and TRBJ2-5; possible D gene TRBD1, 5 bases. The CDR3 length is 13 residues. Trimming cost V 6 bases and J 7 bases, with 15 bases left between them. CDR1 is MNHEY and CDR2 is SVGAGI in the germline V gene. CDR3 loop: CASRLDIPGTQYF. The CDR3 DNA reads as TGTGCCAGCAGACTGGACATCCCGGGGACCCAGTACTTC.

At least ten counts were recorded for this clonotype. CDR3: CASRTNRDVSYEQYF. Written as DNA, the CDR3 is TGTGCCAGCAGGACGAACCGGGACGTCTCCTACGAGCAGTACTTC. The rearrangement uses TRBV6-6 and TRBJ2-7, with D tentatively TRBD1 or TRBD2 (5 bases each). V was pared by 6 bases and J by 0 bases, with 15 bases between. Germline loops: CDR1 MNHNY, CDR2 SVGAGI (reference sequence). The CDR3 covers 15 residues.

This clonotype was counted ten times or more. The chain is built from TRBV9 and TRBJ1-5, with 9 bases aligning to TRBD1. This CDR3 comprises 15 residues. Germline trimming cut 3 bases from V and 1 base from J; bases unmatched to any gene: 2. The germline V gene encodes CDR1 SGDLS and CDR2 YYNGEE. The CDR3 DNA is TGTGCCAGCAGCGGTGGGACAGGGAGCAATCAGCCCCAGCATTTT. It is translated as CASSGGTGSNQPQHF.

With regard to this clonotype: Without the conserved terminal phenylalanine or tryptophan, this CDR3 likely stems from a read error. The DNA is omitted, as the CDR3 cannot be located on it reliably, and the CDR3 follows TCRdb's listing. This sequence joins TRBV7-2 and TRBJ1-1. The CDR3 length is 9 residues, termini included. CDR1 SGHTA and CDR2 FQGNSA come from the germline V gene. The CDR3 protein is CASSTLAGV.

Many counts were recorded for this clonotype. An end of the junction differs from the germline gene, which may be a read error. This chain connects TRBV19 to TRBJ2-7; no clear D gene. The CDR3 runs to 14 residues. CDR1 and CDR2 from the germline V gene are LNHDA and SQIVND (reference sequence). CDR3 protein: CASSISDGAYEQYF. The CDR3 nucleotides are TGTGCCAGTAGTATCTCCGACGGAGCTTACGAGCAATACTTC.

This rearrangement joins TRBV20-1 to TRBJ1-4; a weak D match, TRBD1 (5 bases). The CDR3 is 13 amino acids. CDR1 and CDR2 from the germline V gene are DFQATT and SNEGSKA (reference sequence). The CDR3 DNA is TGCAGGGACTTGGGGGGAACTAATGAAAAACTGTTTTTT. Encoded protein: CRDLGGTNEKLFF.

V gene TRBV18 combines with J gene TRBJ2-3, with 7 bases aligning to TRBD2. V was clipped by 6 bases and J by 6 bases; unmatched bases: 12. Germline V gives CDR1 KGHSH, CDR2 LQKENI. The CDR3 has 15 residues. The chain's CDR3 is CASSRQREDVDTQYF. The CDR3 nucleotides read TGTGCCAGCTCCCGACAGCGGGAAGACGTCGATACGCAGTATTTT.

This clonotype has only a few counts. One junction end disagrees with the germline gene, perhaps due to a read error. The rearrangement uses TRBV20-1 and TRBJ1-5; tentative D call: TRBD1 (6 bases). CDR1 is DFQATT, CDR2 SNEGSKA, per germline (reference sequence). The CDR3 sequence is 15 residues long. The DNA of the CDR3 is TGCAGTGCTAGAGATCCGGACGGGGGCAATCAGTCCCAGCATTTT. Residues: CSARDPDGGNQSQHF.

For this clonotype: A much larger clone lies a single base off, so this may be a read error. The chain links TRBV2 to TRBJ1-5, with D possibly TRBD1 on 6 matching bases. V was cut by 3 bases and J by 7 bases, with 13 bases left in between. CDR1 is SNHLY, CDR2 FYNNEI, per germline. CDR3 length: 14 amino acids. This CDR3 reads CASSEGQGRQPQHF. CDR3 coding DNA: TGTGCCAGCAGTGAGGGGCAGGGGAGGCAGCCCCAGCATTTT. Full variable domain (missing parts from reference TRBV2 and TRBJ1-5): EPEVTQTPSHQVTQMGQEVILRCVPISNHLYFYWYRQILGQKVEFLVSFYNNEISEKSEIFDDQFSVERPDGSNFTLKIRSTKLEDSAMYFCASSEGQGRQPQHFGDGTRLSIL.

The chain uses TRBV2 and TRBJ1-6; 9 positions match TRBD1. Trimming at V came to 4 bases and at J to 6 bases, leaving 4 bases not matched to a gene. CDR3 length: 15 residues. Germline CDR1 reads SNHLY; CDR2 reads FYNNEI. The CDR3 nucleotides are TGTGCCAGCAGTGGACAGGGGGGATCTAATTCACCCCTCCACTTT. Protein product: CASSGQGGSNSPLHF.

This clonotype was detected many times. The CDR3 coding sequence is TGCAGCGTTGTAAATCACGGTCTCTATGGCTACACCTTC. Amino acids: CSVVNHGLYGYTF. The chain has TRBV29-1 and TRBJ1-2; D ambiguous. V dropped 4 bases and J dropped 4 bases, with 13 bases sitting between them. CDR3 length: 13 amino acids. The germline gives CDR1 SQVTM, CDR2 ANQGSEA.

The V call is TRBV29-1, the J call TRBJ1-2, with D possibly matching TRBD1 (6 bases). Trimming took 7 bases from V and 0 from J, leaving 21 bases between them. Germline CDR1 reads SQVTM; CDR2 reads ANQGSEA. The CDR3 has 16 amino acids. This CDR3 reads CSARLGGRETNYGYTF. The CDR3 DNA follows: TGCAGCGCCCGACTGGGGGGGCGGGAAACTAACTATGGCTACACCTTC.

Regarding this clonotype: It is likely a read error, because the conserved phenylalanine at the end of the CDR3 is missing. V usage is TRBV4-2 and J usage is TRBJ1-4, with D tentatively TRBD1 (5 bases). Trimming removed 4 bases at V and 8 bases at J, with 17 bases between. Germline values: CDR1 LGHNA, CDR2 YNFKEQ. This CDR3 comprises 15 residues. Here the CDR3 reads CASSLPLGGSEKLFL. DNA of the CDR3: TGTGCCAGCAGCCTCCCCCTTGGGGGTTCGGAAAAACTGTTTCTT.

This clonotype turned up a few times. The chain uses TRBV30 and TRBJ1-2, with D tentatively TRBD1 (6 bases). CDR1 and CDR2 (germline): GTSNPN, SVGIG (reference sequence). The V and J ends lost 1 base and 11 bases respectively, with 8 bases between them. The CDR3 sequence is 10 residues long. The CDR3 region is CAWSGTDYTF. The CDR3, as DNA: TGTGCCTGGAGTGGGACAGATTACACCTTC.

This clonotype was seen ten or more times. This sequence joins TRBV7-3 and TRBJ2-2, with D unclear. This CDR3 has 16 residues. Germline loops: CDR1 SGHTA, CDR2 FQGTGA. V gave up 1 base and J gave up 0 bases, with 9 bases separating them. In DNA form, the CDR3 reads TGTGCCAGCAGCTTAAATACCGGCTCGAACACCGGGGAGCTGTTTTTT. It yields the protein CASSLNTGSNTGELFF.

Note on this clonotype: Compared with germline, one end of the junction differs, possibly owing to a read error. The chain couples TRBV7-3 to TRBJ2-7; 11 bases fit TRBD2. Germline values: CDR1 SGHTA, CDR2 FQGTGA. The length of the CDR3 is 15 residues. CDR3 loop: CASSHRTSGSYEQCF. CDR3 nucleotide sequence: TGTGCCAGCAGCCACAGGACTAGCGGGTCCTACGAGCAGTGCTTC. Full variable domain (outside the CDR3, taken from reference TRBV7-3 and TRBJ2-7): GAGVSQTPSNKVTEKGKYVELRCDPISGHTALYWYRQSLGQGPEFLIYFQGTGAADDSGLPNDRFFAVRPEGSVSTLKIQRTERGDSAVYLCASSHRTSGSYEQCFGPGTRLTVT.

The chain recombines TRBV20-1 with TRBJ2-7; 8 bases agree with TRBD2. V lost 5 bases, J lost 3 bases, and 18 bases stayed unmatched. Germline V CDR1 and CDR2: DFQATT, SNEGSKA (reference sequence). The CDR3 sequence is 17 residues long. This CDR3 reads CSAWRRTVVSGNYEQYF. The DNA for the CDR3 is TGCAGTGCTTGGCGCCGTACGGTAGTTAGCGGGAACTACGAGCAGTACTTC.

This clonotype was detected many times. This chain links TRBV7-8 with TRBJ2-7; weak D call: TRBD1 (5 bases). Germline V gene lookup returns CDR1 SGHVS and CDR2 FQNEAQ. The CDR3 runs to 15 residues. Deletions cut 5 bases from V and 0 bases from J, with 14 bases between. CDR3 amino acids: CASSPQGLSSYEQYF. For the CDR3, the DNA is TGTGCCAGCAGCCCGCAGGGCTTGTCCTCCTACGAGCAGTACTTC. Using reference TRBV7-8 and TRBJ2-7 for the parts outside the CDR3, the full variable domain is GAGVSQSPRYKVAKRGQDVALRCDPISGHVSLFWYQQALGQGPEFLTYFQNEAQLDKSGLPSDRFFAERPEGSVSTLKIQRTQQEDSAVYLCASSPQGLSSYEQYFGPGTRLTVT.